A selection of T cell receptor beta chains follows, all from one sample in a study of T cell repertoires in ileal Crohn's disease. Measured with immunoSEQ multiplex PCR; TCRdb has only the in-frame clones, and not every one. The repertoire has under 13,000 clones, roughly 87% of them found once; the top ten carry 9% to 9.5%. The sample was ileal tissue. Receptors originate from an adult with Crohn's disease. The CDR3 runs from the conserved cysteine through the conserved F or W. Each record gives: V gene, CDR3 length, J gene, D gene, clone size, CDR3 DNA, CDR3 protein. D genes are given only for firm matches. Part of the rows lack a size; the others show once, few, many or a class for expanded clones.

TRBV5-5	13	TRBJ2-5	TRBD2	-	TGTGCCAGCAGCTTTAGCGGGAAGGAGACCCAGTACTTC	CASSFSGKETQYF
TRBV11-2	12	TRBJ1-2	-	-	TGTGCCAGCAGCCTTACAGTCTATGGCTACACCTTC	CASSLTVYGYTF
TRBV5-1	15	TRBJ2-3	-	-	TGCGCCAGCAGCTTGGCCGGTTACAAGACAGATACGCAGTATTTT	CASSLAGYKTDTQYF
TRBV19	14	TRBJ2-7	-	-	TGTGCCAGTAGTAAAGCCAGGATAGGGTACGAGCAGTACTTC	CASSKARIGYEQYF
TRBV5-6	14	TRBJ1-1	-	-	TGTGCCAGCAGCTTGGATCGGAGGGGCACTGAAGCTTTCTTT	CASSLDRRGTEAFF
TRBV5-1	15	TRBJ1-1	-	-	TGCGCCAGCAGCTGGGACGGGAATCTGAACACTGAAGCTTTCTTT	CASSWDGNLNTEAFF
TRBV28	14	TRBJ1-4	-	-	TGTGCCAGCAACGAGGCCTTGGCTAATGAAAAACTGTTTTTT	CASNEALANEKLFF
TRBV7-3	14	TRBJ2-2	-	-	TGTGCCAGCAGCTCCAAAGCGAACACCGGGGAGCTGTTTTTT	CASSSKANTGELFF
TRBV5-4	15	TRBJ1-1	-	-	TGTGCCAGCAGCTACCGACAGATTATGAACACTGAAGCTTTCTTT	CASSYRQIMNTEAFF
TRBV7-2	17	TRBJ2-3	TRBD2	-	TGTGCCAGCAGCCCAATGGGCGGGAGGTCGGGCACAGATACGCAGTATTTT	CASSPMGGRSGTDTQYF
TRBV7-9	11	TRBJ2-1	TRBD1	-	TGTGCCAGCACCGACGGACAGGTTCAGTTCTTC	CASTDGQVQFF
TRBV4-3	15	TRBJ1-6	-	-	TGCGCCAGCAGCCAAGATACAGGGTTTAATTCACCCCTCCACTTT	CASSQDTGFNSPLHF
TRBV19	14	TRBJ1-2	-	-	TGTGCCAGTAGTATAGCTGCAGCTAACTATGGCTACACCTTC	CASSIAAANYGYTF
TRBV5-3	16	TRBJ1-1	-	-	TGTGCCAGAAGCTTAGGAGGGACCTCGAATGACACTGAAGCTTTCTTT	CARSLGGTSNDTEAFF
TRBV7-3	15	TRBJ2-2	-	-	TGTGCCAGCAGCTTACTTGGCGGAAACACCGGGGAGCTGTTTTTT	CASSLLGGNTGELFF
TRBV5-1	14	TRBJ1-4	-	-	TGCGCCAGCAGCCTAGGAGCAACTAATGAAAAACTGTTTTTT	CASSLGATNEKLFF
TRBV23-1	15	TRBJ1-5	TRBD1	-	TGCGCCAGCAGTCCGGAACAGGGGGCAAGTCAGCCCCAGCATTTT	CASSPEQGASQPQHF
TRBV5-1	15	TRBJ1-1	-	medium-sized	TGCGCCAGCAGCACGACGAATTGGGGCAACACTGAAGCTTTCTTT	CASSTTNWGNTEAFF
TRBV6-6	13	TRBJ2-2	-	-	TGTGCCAGCAGTTACGGGGCCACCGGGGAGCTGTTTTTT	CASSYGATGELFF
TRBV7-2	16	TRBJ2-7	TRBD2	-	TGTGCCAGCAGAATAGCGGCTAGCGGAAGCTCCTACGAGCAGTACTTC	CASRIAASGSSYEQYF
TRBV5-6	15	TRBJ2-3	-	-	TGTGCCAGCAGCTTTGAGGGAGTAATGACAGATACGCAGTATTTT	CASSFEGVMTDTQYF
TRBV19	14	TRBJ2-3	-	-	TGTGCCAGTAGTAGGGGACTGGCCGTAGGAACGCAGTATTTT	CASSRGLAVGTQYF
TRBV5-8	13	TRBJ1-4	-	-	TGTGCCAGCAGCTTGGTGAGGAATGAAAAACTGTTTTTT	CASSLVRNEKLFF
TRBV6-1	13	TRBJ2-3	TRBD2	medium-sized	TGTGCCACTTCCCAGCGGGAGATCACGACGCAGTATTTT	CATSQREITTQYF
TRBV9	15	TRBJ2-3	-	once	TGTGCCAGCAGCGTAGAATCGGAACCTGAGGATACGCAGTATTTT	CASSVESEPEDTQYF
TRBV11-3	12	TRBJ1-2	-	-	TGTGCCAGCAGCCCCGGGGGCGGTGGCTACACCTTC	CASSPGGGGYTF
TRBV18	15	TRBJ2-3	-	-	TGTGCCAGCTCACCTCCTAGCCTACGCACAGATACGCAGTATTTT	CASSPPSLRTDTQYF
TRBV7-2	13	TRBJ2-5	TRBD2	-	TGTGCCAGCAGACTACTAGCGGGAGAGACCCAGTACTTC	CASRLLAGETQYF
TRBV19	15	TRBJ2-3	-	-	TGTGCCAGTAGTACGAACCACCCCTACACAGATACGCAGTATTTT	CASSTNHPYTDTQYF
TRBV4-2	17	TRBJ1-1	-	once	TGTGCCAGCAGCCCTATAGCCTGGGCGGGGGGAAGCACTGAAGCTTTCTTT	CASSPIAWAGGSTEAFF
TRBV6-1	11	TRBJ2-1	-	once	TGTGCCAGCACCCAGGGCAATGAGCAGTTCTTC	CASTQGNEQFF
TRBV6-6	14	TRBJ2-5	TRBD2	-	TGTGCCAGCAGGGACACTAGCGGCCAAGAGACCCAGTACTTC	CASRDTSGQETQYF
TRBV19	19	TRBJ2-6	-	-	TGTGCCAGTAGTTCTGTTTGGGGGAGTTCGAGCTCTGGGGCCAACGTCCTGACTTTC	CASSSVWGSSSSGANVLTF
TRBV7-9	14	TRBJ2-1	-	-	TGTGCCAGCAGGGGGGTCGCGGGTGACAATGAGCAGTTCTTC	CASRGVAGDNEQFF
TRBV4-2	15	TRBJ2-7	TRBD2	once	TGTGCCAGCAGCCAAGAAAGAACTAGCGGCTACGAGCAGTACTTC	CASSQERTSGYEQYF
TRBV5-4	11	TRBJ2-5	-	-	TGTGCCAGCAGCTTTAGGGAGACCCAGTACTTC	CASSFRETQYF
TRBV2	14	TRBJ1-5	-	-	TGTGCCAGCAGGAGGGACACCGGGAATCAGCCCCAGCATTTT	CASRRDTGNQPQHF
TRBV7-9	18	TRBJ2-1	TRBD2	-	TGTGCCAGCAGCTCCCTTCTATCCGGGACTAGCGCCCCAAGTGAGCAGTTCTTC	CASSSLLSGTSAPSEQFF
TRBV5-1	16	TRBJ2-2	TRBD1	-	TGCGCCAGCAGCCCAAGGACAGGGGGCAGAGGCGGGGAGCTGTTTTTT	CASSPRTGGRGGELFF
TRBV27	15	TRBJ2-7	-	-	TGTGCCAGCCGAACCTCGGGACTCGGGGTCTACGAGCAGTACTTC	CASRTSGLGVYEQYF
TRBV6-1	14	TRBJ1-2	TRBD1	large	TGTGCCAGCAGCCCGGGGACAGGGTTTTATGGCTACACCTTC	CASSPGTGFYGYTF
TRBV6-5	15	TRBJ2-7	TRBD2	few	TGTGCCAGCAGTTACTCGACTAGCGGGAGGGCCGAGCAGTACTTC	CASSYSTSGRAEQYF